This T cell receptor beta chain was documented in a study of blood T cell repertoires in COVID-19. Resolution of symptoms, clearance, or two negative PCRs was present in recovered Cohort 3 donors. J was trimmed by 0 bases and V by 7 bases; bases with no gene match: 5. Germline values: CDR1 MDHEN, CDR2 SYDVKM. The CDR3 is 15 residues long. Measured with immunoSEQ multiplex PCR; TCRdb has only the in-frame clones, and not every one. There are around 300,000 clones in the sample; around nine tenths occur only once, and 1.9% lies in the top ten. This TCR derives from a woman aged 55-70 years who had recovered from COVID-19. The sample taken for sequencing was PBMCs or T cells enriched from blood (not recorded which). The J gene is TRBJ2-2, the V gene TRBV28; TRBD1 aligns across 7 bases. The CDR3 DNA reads TGTGCCAGCACCTCCGGGACAGCGAACACCGGGGAGCTGTTTTTT. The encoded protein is CASTSGTANTGELFF.